The clone carrying this T cell receptor (beta chain) was seen more than once but under ten times. This record belongs to a study of blood T cell repertoires in COVID-19. Study as a whole: Whether acute or convalescent, the COVID-19 samples came from the United States, Italy and Spain. PBMCs, B-cell-depleted T cells, or T cells were the source of the cDNA or gDNA that made up the material.

Original processing methods: Quantification of nucleated cells was approximated via reference gene primer amplification. Sequencing was performed with immunoSEQ multiplex PCR; in TCRdb, only in-frame clones are kept and a portion is missing. V, J and clone size are those of that table, while D and trimming were read from the DNA. The sample records 650,000 to 800,000 clones, over 80% being singletons. With 0 bases clipped from V and 1 base from J, the junction kept 5 bases outside the gene matches. Germline CDR1 reads SNHLY; CDR2 reads FYNNEI. The CDR3 consists of 16 residues. The specimen sequenced was peripheral blood. This rearrangement joins TRBV2 to TRBJ1-1; 7 nucleotides match TRBD1. This sequence originates from a woman aged 18-35 years with acute or convalescent COVID-19. In DNA, the CDR3 is TGTGCCAGCAGTGAAGCCTTCGGGACAGAGAACACTGAAGCTTTCTTT. Residues: CASSEAFGTENTEAFF.